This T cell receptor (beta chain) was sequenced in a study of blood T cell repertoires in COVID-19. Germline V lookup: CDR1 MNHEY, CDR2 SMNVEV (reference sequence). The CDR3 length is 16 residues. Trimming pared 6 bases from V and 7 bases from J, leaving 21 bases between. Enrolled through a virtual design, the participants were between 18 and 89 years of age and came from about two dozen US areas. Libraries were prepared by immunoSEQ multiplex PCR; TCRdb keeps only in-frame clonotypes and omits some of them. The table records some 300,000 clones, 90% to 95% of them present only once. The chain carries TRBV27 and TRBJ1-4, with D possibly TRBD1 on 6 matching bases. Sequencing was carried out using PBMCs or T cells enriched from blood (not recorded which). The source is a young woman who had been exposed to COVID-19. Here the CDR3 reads CASSPYLQGLGEKLFF. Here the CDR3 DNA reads TGTGCCAGCAGCCCTTATCTTCAGGGGCTGGGTGAAAAACTGTTTTTT.